Included here is one TCR beta chain sequence, with context. This sample was included in a study of blood T cell repertoires in COVID-19. Study summary: Collection of acute and convalescent COVID-19 samples took place in the United States, Italy and Spain. PBMCs, B-cell-depleted T cells, or T cells provided the cDNA or gDNA that made up the material.

Germline V CDR1 and CDR2: MDHEN, SYDVKM. After removal of 4 bases from V and 8 bases from J, the junction contained 8 bases not matched to a gene. CDR3 length equals 15 residues. As processed by the authors: Reference gene primer amplification gave nucleated cell count estimates. Data came from immunoSEQ multiplex PCR; TCRdb stores just in-frame clones and leaves some out. The DNA was the basis for D and trimming; V, J and clone size are from that table. Altogether 350,000 or so clones are present, under 95% being singletons, with the ten largest covering about a fifth. The sequence was obtained from a woman in her 30s who had recovered from COVID-19. Sequencing was done on a sample of PBMCs or T cells enriched from blood (not recorded which). This chain uses TRBV28 with TRBJ1-4, with 9 nucleotides matching TRBD1. The CDR3 reads CASSSGQGSWEKLFF. The CDR3 DNA reads as TGTGCCAGCAGTTCCGGACAGGGGAGTTGGGAAAAACTGTTTTTT.